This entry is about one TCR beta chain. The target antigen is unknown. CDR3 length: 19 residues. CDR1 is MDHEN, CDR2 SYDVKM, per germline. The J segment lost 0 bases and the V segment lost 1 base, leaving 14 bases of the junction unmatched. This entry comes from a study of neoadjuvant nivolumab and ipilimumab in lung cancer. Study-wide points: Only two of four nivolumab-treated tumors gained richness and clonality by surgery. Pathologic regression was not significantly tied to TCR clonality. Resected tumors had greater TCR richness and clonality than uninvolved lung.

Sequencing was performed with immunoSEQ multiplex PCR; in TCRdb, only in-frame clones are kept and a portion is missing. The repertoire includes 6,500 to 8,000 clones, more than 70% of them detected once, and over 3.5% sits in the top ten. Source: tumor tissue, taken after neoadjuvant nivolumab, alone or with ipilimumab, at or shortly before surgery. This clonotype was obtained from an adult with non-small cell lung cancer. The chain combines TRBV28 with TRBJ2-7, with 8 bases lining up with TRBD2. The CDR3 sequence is CASSLLGKKPGLVSYEQYF. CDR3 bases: TGTGCCAGCAGTTTATTAGGCAAAAAACCGGGACTAGTCTCCTACGAGCAGTACTTC.